These 14 T cell receptor beta chains share one sample of origin, sequenced in a study of CD8+CD57+ T cells in acquired aplastic anemia (dated by TCRdb to 2016 to 2018). This sample was sequenced with an Illumina HiSeq 2000. Profiling of TCR beta VDJ combinations and CDR3 sequences used genomic DNA as the template. TCRdb itself trimmed the public reads at Q25 with fastp, ran MiXCR and retained productive beta chains. Every entry covers one CDR3 protein and lists the most common genes and DNA from its rows. Here the sample has 150,000 to 200,000 distinct CDR3 sequences; 55% to 70% occur a single time. More than 45% of the sample belongs to the ten largest clones. Specimen: sorted CD4+, CD8+, or CD8+CD57+ T cells (not recorded which) from PBMCs. The receptors derive from a human donor with severe aplastic anemia or a healthy control (not recorded which).

A note on this clonotype: The junction departs from germline at one end; a sequencing error may be responsible. The chain joins TRBV9 to TRBJ2-3; 14 bases line up with TRBD2. The CDR3 is made up of 18 amino acids. Germline CDR1 is SGDLS and CDR2 is YYNGEE. The CDR3 bases are TGCGCCAGCAGCGGGACTAGCGGGGGAACTTCTAGCACAGATACGCAGTATTTT. Protein product: CASSGTSGGTSSTDTQYF.

The CDR3 nucleotides are TGTGCCAGCAGTTTCTCGGAGACCCAGTACTTC. It codes for CASSFSETQYF. The chain has TRBV12-3 or TRBV12-4 and TRBJ2-5; no clear D gene. The CDR3 consists of 11 residues. The V end lost 3 bases, the J end lost 5 bases, and 4 bases lay between the germline ends.

CDR3 sequence reads: CASSPPGANSPLHF. CDR3 nucleotide sequence: TGTGCCAGCAGCCCTCCGGGGGCCAATTCACCCCTCCACTTT. The chain combines TRBV7-3 with TRBJ1-6; D may be TRBD1 (6 bases). This CDR3 has 14 residues. Between the trimmed V and J ends, which lost 5 bases and 7 bases, there was a span of 12 bases. Germline V CDR1 and CDR2: SGHTA, FQGTGA. Combining the CDR3 with reference TRBV7-3 and TRBJ1-6 gives the whole variable domain GAGVSQTPSNKVTEKGKYVELRCDPISGHTALYWYRQSLGQGPEFLIYFQGTGAADDSGLPNDRFFAVRPEGSVSTLKIQRTERGDSAVYLCASSPPGANSPLHFGNGTRLTVT.

The V call is TRBV19, the J call TRBJ2-5; 10 bases align to TRBD1. The CDR3 is 14 residues long. V gave up 5 bases and J gave up 4 bases; unmatched junction bases: 4. Germline V gene data show CDR1 as LNHDA and CDR2 as SQIVND (reference sequence). For the CDR3, the DNA is TGTGCCAGTAGTCGGGACAGGGGCGGAGAGACCCAGTACTTC. This gives the protein CASSRDRGGETQYF.

The CDR3 region is CSVEGGARSTDTQYF. The CDR3 nucleotides read TGCAGCGTTGAAGGGGGGGCGCGTAGCACAGATACGCAGTATTTT. The genes are TRBV29-1 and TRBJ2-3; the D call may be TRBD1 or TRBD2 (6 bases each). CDR1 SQVTM and CDR2 ANQGSEA come from the germline V gene. The V gene lost 1 base and the J gene lost 0 bases, with 11 bases spanning the gap. The CDR3 has 15 residues.

The chain couples TRBV29-1 to TRBJ2-1; D might be TRBD2 (5 bases). The CDR3 loop spans 15 amino acids. V lost 5 bases to trimming and J lost 3 bases, with 17 bases between them. Looked up from germline, CDR1 is SQVTM and CDR2 is ANQGSEA. The chain's CDR3 is CSVSLSGNNYNEQFF. The CDR3 coding sequence is TGCAGCGTTTCTTTGTCCGGGAACAACTACAATGAGCAGTTCTTC.

This chain joins TRBV20-1 and TRBJ2-3, with 10 bases identical to TRBD2. This CDR3 has 17 amino acids. Germline V gives CDR1 DFQATT, CDR2 SNEGSKA (reference sequence). Trimming removed 6 bases from V and 6 bases from J; junction bases left unmatched: 18. The CDR3 DNA reads as TGCAGTGCCACAGGCTCCGATCGACTAGCGGGTATGGATACGCAGTATTTT. It yields the protein CSATGSDRLAGMDTQYF.

The rearrangement links TRBV7-2 to TRBJ2-3, with TRBD1 as a possible D gene (5 bases). The V end lost 9 bases, the J end lost 6 bases, and 10 bases lay between the germline ends. From germline, CDR1 is SGHTA and CDR2 FQGNSA. CDR3 length equals 11 residues. The CDR3 region is CASNGADTQYF. CDR3 in DNA: TGTGCCAGTAATGGGGCTGATACGCAGTATTTT.

In its sample, this clonotype was seen a few times. The genes are TRBV7-2 and TRBJ2-5, with D possibly TRBD2 on 6 matching bases. CDR1 is SGHTA and CDR2 is FQGNSA in the germline V gene. The CDR3 spans 16 residues. The V gene lost 1 base and the J gene lost 2 bases, with 14 bases spanning the gap. CDR3 in DNA: TGTGCCAGCAGCTTAGGGGGGGTCAGCCCGCAAGAGACCCAGTACTTC. As protein: CASSLGGVSPQETQYF.

V gene TRBV5-1 combines with J gene TRBJ2-7; D possibly corresponds to TRBD1 (9 bases). The CDR3 covers 16 residues. V was trimmed by 4 bases and J by 1 base, leaving 18 bases between them. Germline loops: CDR1 SGHRS, CDR2 YFSETQ. CDR3: CASSPRGGQGSYEQYF. The CDR3 DNA reads as TGCGCCAGCAGCCCCCGGGGGGGACAGGGTTCCTACGAGCAGTACTTC.

The table lists this clonotype with a few counts. This rearrangement joins TRBV20-1 to TRBJ1-2; TRBD1 matches at 8 bases. V shed 1 base and J 3 bases; nucleotides not matched to a gene: 4. Germline CDR1 reads DFQATT; CDR2 reads SNEGSKA (reference sequence). The length of the CDR3 is 14 residues. CDR3: CSARVPGGDYGYTF. The CDR3 coding sequence is TGCAGTGCTAGAGTCCCAGGGGGCGACTATGGCTACACCTTC.

The CDR3 sequence: CSGDRGLADSYEQYF. DNA for the CDR3: TGCAGTGGTGACAGGGGGCTAGCGGATTCCTACGAGCAGTACTTC. J is TRBJ2-7 and V is TRBV20-1; 10 bases match TRBD1. Germline CDR1 DFQATT, CDR2 SNEGSKA (reference sequence). The junction had 10 bases not matched to a gene; V was cut back by 7 bases and J by 1 base. This CDR3 comprises 15 residues.

The chain recombines TRBV9 with TRBJ1-2; D possibly corresponds to TRBD1 (5 bases). This CDR3 has 14 amino acids. Trimming left V 7 bases short and J 8 bases short, with 21 bases between. CDR1 is SGDLS and CDR2 is YYNGEE in the germline V gene. DNA for the CDR3: TGTGCCAGCTCGCCACCGGATTTAGGGGACGGCTACACCTTC. This gives the protein CASSPPDLGDGYTF.

V usage is TRBV11-2 and J usage is TRBJ1-1; D ambiguous. The V end was cut by 0 bases, the J end by 3 bases, with 11 bases between. The CDR3 consists of 15 residues. Germline lookup yields CDR1 SGHAT and CDR2 FQNNGV. The CDR3 bases are TGTGCCAGCAGCTTAGAAACGTACGCGGACACTGAAGCTTTCTTT. Encoded protein: CASSLETYADTEAFF. Together with reference TRBV11-2 and TRBJ1-1, the CDR3 gives the full variable domain: EAGVAQSPRYKIIEKRQSVAFWCNPISGHATLYWYQQILGQGPKLLIQFQNNGVVDDSQLPKDRFSAERLKGVDSTLKIQPAKLEDSAVYLCASSLETYADTEAFFGQGTRLTVV.